The rows below give T cell receptor beta chains drawn from one sample of a study of PD-L1 blockade in urothelial cancer. Measured with immunoSEQ multiplex PCR; TCRdb has only the in-frame clones, and not every one. Of more than 90,000 clones in the sample, around 78% were seen once. The starting material was PBMCs, obtained around atezolizumab (anti-PD-L1) treatment. These receptors originate from a man aged 70-80 years with urothelial cancer. The CDR3 runs from the conserved cysteine through the conserved F or W. For some rows the clone size is stated as once, few or many, or as a class when expanded; others skip it.

CDR3 protein	clone size	V gene
CASSFYGLDTGELFF	-	TRBV7-2
CASSLVPSGGIDTQYF	-	TRBV7-2
CASSQDRNTEAFF	few	TRBV30
CASSVTVHGRGEKTQYF	-	TRBV9
CATGTSNTGELFF	-	TRBV5-1
CASSSGTSNTGELFF	-	TRBV11-3
CASRLINTEAFF	few	TRBV6-1
CASSVVSYEQYF	few	TRBV6-1
CAISEPLTGTAADTQYF	-	TRBV10-3
CASSPGFTDTQYF	-	TRBV19
CASSLTGSGTEAFF	-	TRBV27
CASLGTPTYEQYF	-	TRBV28
CASSEGQAPRGNYGYTF	-	TRBV7-2
CASSAPGKDYGYTF	-	TRBV25-1
CASSQLARTGLGYTF	-	TRBV6-1
CASSLTGNEETQYF	-	TRBV27
CASSWGQGNSYGYTF	-	TRBV18
CASSLPRVGNTIYF	-	TRBV7-2
CASRDRVGEKLFF	-	TRBV27
CASSDTGGGETQYF	-	TRBV7-9
CASSPMSPGDNEQFF	-	TRBV18
CASRPPTRELEQFF	-	TRBV6-5
CASSRSTGPNTGELFF	-	TRBV7-3
CASSEDPQGKNTEAFF	-	TRBV9
CASSLGRTAVYEQYF	once	TRBV11-2
CASSSTSASYEQYF	few	TRBV13
CASSSYGASVNYGYTF	once	TRBV5-1
CASSPRLAESSYEQYF	few	TRBV9
CASSLMRGNVGYTF	once	TRBV5-5
CASSIQGGRETQYF	-	TRBV5-6
CARSLYTSGYEQYF	-	TRBV5-3
CASSITGGGVLFF	once	TRBV19
CASSIGLRGTEGRAFF	-	TRBV19
CASSLPGVTDTQYF	-	TRBV11-2
CASSRTGKNEKLFF	once	TRBV4-2
CASSPAVHSGNTIYF	-	TRBV10-2
CASTPLVGGGTEAFF	-	TRBV2
CAISDDRSGYTF	-	TRBV10-3
CASSYSTSALDTQYF	-	TRBV6-5
CASSGGGQETPLGTF	-	TRBV5-6
CAISESRGQGIGNTIYF	-	TRBV10-3